This T cell receptor (beta chain) was sequenced during a study of blood T cells in healthy people across ages. Every donor gave around 10 milliliters of peripheral blood. The CDR3 consists of 16 residues. V dropped 4 bases and J dropped 0 bases, with 15 bases sitting between them. Using a J-beta primer mix together with a sample-barcoded 5' primer, a second PCR was run for roughly 7 to 12 cycles. Using its own MiXCR run on the 5' RACE reads, TCRdb lists one record per CDR3 protein. The sample shows around 500,000 distinct CDR3 sequences, roughly a quarter of them seen only once. Study-level findings and limits: Diversity estimates from one million T cells were considered underestimates. When set beside aged donors, long-lived donors presented more naive CD4+ cells and higher diversity.

In regard to this clonotype: The antigen is undetermined.

The sample was also linked to a second study, of T cells of mothers and their children. That report adds: The extracted RNA was employed in its entirety for cDNA synthesis, at roughly 1.5 ug per 15 ul.

Sequencing was performed on blood. The rearrangement uses TRBV12-3 or TRBV12-4 and TRBJ2-5; D remains unclear. This TCR came from a boy aged 2-9 years in good health. The CDR3 sequence: CASSSESSTNQETQYF. The CDR3 DNA sequence: TGTGCCAGCAGTTCCGAGAGCTCGACCAACCAAGAGACCCAGTACTTC.